Listed below are T cell receptor beta chains from one sample, sequenced in a study of T cell responses to AZD1222 COVID-19 vaccine. The repertoire was sequenced with immunoSEQ multiplex PCR; TCRdb's copy has only in-frame clones and lacks some. Of fewer than 150,000 clones in the sample, just over 85% are singletons; the top ten hold 7.7%. Sequenced here: peripheral blood, sampled on day 0 of AZD1222 vaccination. The source of these receptors is an adult in good health. The CDR3 runs from the conserved cysteine through the conserved F or W. The D gene is left open where the match is weak. The size field is filled for only some rows; it gives once, few, many or a size class.

TRBD1	TRBV19	NA	TRBJ2-7	CASSNPGTGTYEQYF	TGTGCCAGTAGTAACCCCGGGACAGGGACGTACGAGCAGTACTTC
NA	TRBV2	NA	TRBJ2-5	CASSSEGKETQYF	TGTGCCAGCAGTTCCGAGGGGAAAGAGACCCAGTACTTC
TRBD2	TRBV3-1/TRBV3-2	NA	TRBJ2-7	CASSQGASGEQYF	TGTGCCAGCAGCCAAGGGGCTAGCGGAGAGCAGTACTTC
NA	TRBV29-1	NA	TRBJ1-2	CSVEETGRAGGKNGYTF	TGCAGCGTTGAAGAAACGGGGAGGGCCGGGGGCAAGAATGGCTACACCTTC
TRBD2	TRBV7-2	once	TRBJ2-1	CASSPIAGKEQFF	TGTGCCAGCAGCCCAATAGCGGGCAAGGAGCAGTTCTTC
NA	TRBV7-2	few	TRBJ1-5	CASSPGTHQPQHF	TGTGCCAGCAGCCCAGGGACTCATCAGCCCCAGCATTTT
NA	TRBV4-3	few	TRBJ2-7	CASSQEGGASYEQYF	TGCGCCAGCAGCCAAGAGGGGGGCGCGTCCTACGAGCAGTACTTC
NA	TRBV27	NA	TRBJ1-5	CASSLSGQGIQPQHF	TGTGCCAGCAGTTTATCGGGGCAGGGGATTCAGCCCCAGCATTTT
NA	TRBV5-1	NA	TRBJ1-6	CASSLQKPGANSPLHF	TGCGCCAGCAGCTTGCAGAAGCCCGGGGCAAATTCACCCCTCCACTTT
TRBD1	TRBV28	NA	TRBJ1-6	CASSPRTGVRSNSPLHF	TGTGCCAGCAGTCCCCGGACAGGGGTTAGGTCTAATTCACCCCTCCACTTT
TRBD1	TRBV4-1	NA	TRBJ2-2	CASSPPHRGWAGELFF	TGCGCCAGCAGCCCCCCCCACAGGGGGTGGGCCGGGGAGCTGTTTTTT
TRBD2	TRBV28	NA	TRBJ2-5	CASSAGGETQYF	TGTGCCAGCAGTGCGGGGGGGGAGACCCAGTACTTC
NA	TRBV6-5	NA	TRBJ1-2	CASSWTRAPYGYTF	TGTGCCAGCAGTTGGACTCGAGCCCCCTATGGCTACACCTTC
NA	TRBV5-4	NA	TRBJ1-3	CASSQDSHSGNTIYF	TGTGCCAGCAGCCAGGACAGCCACTCTGGAAACACCATATATTTT
NA	TRBV29-1	NA	TRBJ2-1	CSVGDYNEQFF	TGCAGCGTCGGGGATTACAATGAGCAGTTCTTC
NA	TRBV28	NA	TRBJ2-5	CASSLRETQYF	TGTGCCAGCAGTTTGCGGGAGACCCAGTACTTC
NA	TRBV15	few	TRBJ2-5	CATSRDNGEETQYF	TGTGCCACCAGCAGAGATAACGGGGAAGAGACCCAGTACTTC
NA	TRBV28	NA	TRBJ1-5	CASSLPGVSNQPQHF	TGTGCCAGCAGTTTGCCAGGGGTGAGCAATCAGCCCCAGCATTTT
NA	TRBV6-2/TRBV6-3	NA	TRBJ2-1	CASSLWASYNEQFF	TGTGCCAGCAGTTTGTGGGCCTCCTACAATGAGCAGTTCTTC